This T cell receptor beta chain was identified in a study of control samples from healthy donors and cancer patients. The repertoire was sequenced with immunoSEQ multiplex PCR; TCRdb's copy has only in-frame clones and lacks some. There are approximately 170,000 clones in the sample; 80% to 95% occur only once, and about 4% lies in the top ten. Trimming pared 6 bases from V and 3 bases from J, leaving 16 bases between. Germline loops: CDR1 SGHRS, CDR2 YFSETQ. CDR3 size: 15 residues. The TCR was taken from a woman aged 55-69 years in good health. This chain joins TRBV5-1 and TRBJ1-5; no clear D. Specimen: blood. The CDR3 coding sequence is TGCGCCAGCAAACGAATTCCAGAGTCCAATCAGCCCCAGCATTTT. Protein sequence: CASKRIPESNQPQHF. The complete variable domain, with remaining parts taken from reference TRBV5-1 and TRBJ1-5, reads KAGVTQTPRYLIKTRGQQVTLSCSPISGHRSVSWYQQTPGQGLQFLFEYFSETQRNKGNFPGRFSGRQFSNSRSEMNVSTLELGDSALYLCASKRIPESNQPQHFGDGTRLSIL.